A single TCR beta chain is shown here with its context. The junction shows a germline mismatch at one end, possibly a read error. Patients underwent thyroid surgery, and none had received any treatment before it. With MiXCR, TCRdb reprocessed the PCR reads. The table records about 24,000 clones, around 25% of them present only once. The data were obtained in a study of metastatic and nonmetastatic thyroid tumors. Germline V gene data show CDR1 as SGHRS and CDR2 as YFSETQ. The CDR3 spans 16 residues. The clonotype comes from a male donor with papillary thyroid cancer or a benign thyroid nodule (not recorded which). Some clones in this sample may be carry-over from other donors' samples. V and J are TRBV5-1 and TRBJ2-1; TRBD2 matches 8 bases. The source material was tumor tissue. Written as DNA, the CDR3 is TGCGCCAGCGGCCCAACCGGGTCTAGCGGGTACAATGATCAGTTCTTC. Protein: CASGPTGSSGYNDQFF. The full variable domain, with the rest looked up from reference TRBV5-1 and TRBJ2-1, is KAGVTQTPRYLIKTRGQQVTLSCSPISGHRSVSWYQQTPGQGLQFLFEYFSETQRNKGNFPGRFSGRQFSNSRSEMNVSTLELGDSALYLCASGPTGSSGYNDQFFGPGTRLTVL.